This T cell receptor (beta chain) was profiled in a study of blood T cell repertoires in COVID-19. Here immunoSEQ multiplex PCR was the method, and the copy in TCRdb shows in-frame clones only, minus some. The sample lists roughly 160,000 clones, roughly 87% occurring once. The clonotype was recovered from a woman aged 50 to 65 who had recovered from COVID-19. The sequenced material came from PBMCs or T cells enriched from blood (not recorded which).

This CDR3 is CASKRTSGRATDTQYF. The CDR3 coding sequence is TGTGCCAGCAAACGGACTAGCGGGAGGGCAACAGATACGCAGTATTTT. The chain uses TRBV14 and TRBJ2-3; TRBD2 agrees at 15 bases. This CDR3 spans 16 amino acids. V was clipped by 7 bases and J by 3 bases; unmatched bases: 5. Germline V lookup: CDR1 SGHDN, CDR2 FVKESK.